This TCR beta chain was documented in a study of cytomegalovirus exposure and HLA in healthy donors. The PCR used 60 Vbeta and 13 Jbeta primers. The repertoire was sequenced with immunoSEQ multiplex PCR; TCRdb's copy has only in-frame clones and lacks some. The sample carries fewer than 200,000 clones, over 75% recorded once. V lost 2 bases, J lost 5 bases, and 2 bases stayed unmatched. From germline, CDR1 is MNHEY and CDR2 SMNVEV (reference sequence). The CDR3 runs 14 residues. This chain joins TRBV27 and TRBJ2-2, with TRBD1 identical over 7 bases. The TCR comes from a woman younger than 30 in good health and CMV-seronegative. The sample was PBMCs. The CDR3 coding sequence is TGTGCCAGCAGTTTAAACAGGGGAACCGGGGAGCTGTTTTTT. It yields the protein CASSLNRGTGELFF.